The 11 T cell receptor beta chains below were found in one sample sequenced in a study of T cell responses to AZD1222 COVID-19 vaccine. Produced via immunoSEQ multiplex PCR; TCRdb's table is partial and in-frame only. The data show 100,000 to 150,000 clones, with 90% seen just once and about 4.4% held by the top ten. The material was peripheral blood, obtained on day 0 of MenACWY control vaccination. All receptors come from an adult in good health.

This clone was seen just once. The CDR3 loop reads CATRATPNYNSPLHF. Written as DNA, the CDR3 is TGTGCCACGAGGGCCACACCAAATTATAATTCACCCCTCCACTTT. The J gene is TRBJ1-6, the V gene TRBV2; D ambiguous. The CDR3 covers 15 residues. CDR1 and CDR2 (germline): SNHLY, FYNNEI. The ends were cut back, 10 bases at V and 4 bases at J, with 17 bases in the middle.

The chain links TRBV9 to TRBJ2-2; D not certain. Trimming stripped 0 bases from V and 4 bases from J, with 4 bases between. CDR3 length: 13 amino acids. Germline V CDR1 and CDR2: SGDLS, YYNGEE. In DNA form, the CDR3 reads TGTGCCAGCAGCGTAGACCCCACCGGGGAGCTGTTTTTT. Residues: CASSVDPTGELFF.

The chain combines TRBV25-1 with TRBJ2-3; no definite D call. Trimming left V 4 bases short and J 8 bases short, with 10 bases between. Germline V lookup: CDR1 MGHDK, CDR2 SYGVNS. The CDR3 runs to 12 residues. This chain's CDR3 is CASSATTLTQYF. The CDR3, as DNA: TGTGCCAGCAGTGCGACGACCCTTACGCAGTATTTT.

V gene TRBV6-5 combines with J gene TRBJ2-4; a possible D gene is TRBD2 (5 bases). The CDR3 covers 14 residues. Trimming took off 6 bases at V and 7 bases at J, with 16 bases between the two ends. Germline V CDR1 and CDR2: MNHEY, SVGAGI. This CDR3 is CASSLAVGDNIQYF. The DNA of the CDR3 is TGTGCCAGCAGCCTCGCCGTCGGGGATAACATTCAGTACTTC.

This clone was detected only once. This CDR3 is also generated by other DNA sequences in the sample. The CDR3 loop is CASGRYSSYEQYF. The CDR3 region has the DNA TGTGCCAGCGGCAGGTATTCCTCCTACGAGCAGTACTTC. V gene TRBV27 combines with J gene TRBJ2-7, with D uncertain. This CDR3 has 13 residues. V was pared by 8 bases and J by 0 bases, with 11 bases between. Germline V gene lookup returns CDR1 MNHEY and CDR2 SMNVEV (reference sequence).

The gene calls are TRBV5-5 and TRBJ2-2; D is possibly TRBD1 (6 bases). V lost 0 bases and J 2 bases, leaving 8 bases between the germline ends. This CDR3 spans 15 amino acids. Germline V gene sequence: CDR1 SGHKS, CDR2 YYEKEE (reference sequence). The CDR3 spells CASSLGGGNTGELFF. Written as DNA, the CDR3 is TGTGCCAGCAGCTTGGGAGGGGGAAACACCGGGGAGCTGTTTTTT.

The chain is built from TRBV28 and TRBJ1-1; 11 bases are a match to TRBD1. Trimming took 8 bases from V and 1 from J; bases not matched to a gene: 6. CDR1 and CDR2 from the germline V gene are MDHEN and SYDVKM. This CDR3 region has 15 residues. The CDR3 region has the DNA TGTGCCAGCGGCGGGACAGGGGGAGAGAACACTGAAGCTTTCTTT. This encodes CASGGTGGENTEAFF.

The rearrangement uses TRBV27 and TRBJ2-5, with 10 bases identical to TRBD1. This CDR3 comprises 13 residues. CDR1 and CDR2 (germline): MNHEY, SMNVEV (reference sequence). J lost 3 bases, V lost 6 bases, and 1 base had no gene match. The CDR3 nucleotides are TGTGCCAGCAGGGGGACAGGGGAAGAGACCCAGTACTTC. Protein: CASRGTGEETQYF.

This chain uses TRBV27 with TRBJ1-1, with D unresolved. Germline V CDR1 and CDR2: MNHEY, SMNVEV (reference sequence). This CDR3 spans 13 amino acids. V shed 1 base and J shed 1 base, with 4 bases lying between them. CDR3 in DNA: TGTGCCAGCAGTTTATTAGAGAACACTGAAGCTTTCTTT. Protein sequence: CASSLLENTEAFF.

This CDR3 is CASSLSQTRNEQFF. The CDR3 DNA sequence: TGTGCCAGCAGCTTATCCCAGACTAGGAATGAGCAGTTCTTC. The rearrangement links TRBV7-7 to TRBJ2-1; weak D call: TRBD2 (6 bases). The CDR3 runs 14 residues. The V end was cut by 2 bases, the J end by 7 bases, with 12 bases between. Germline CDR1 and CDR2: SSHAT and FNYEAQ (reference sequence). The variable domain in full, with the rest retrieved from reference TRBV7-7 and TRBJ2-1, is GAGVSQSPRYKVTKRGQDVTLRCDPISSHATLYWYQQALGQGPEFLTYFNYEAQPDKSGLPSDRFSAERPEGSISTLTIQRTEQRDSAMYRCASSLSQTRNEQFFGPGTRLTVL.

The J gene is TRBJ1-3, the V gene TRBV11-3; 8 bases agree with TRBD1. Germline CDR1 SGHNT, CDR2 YENEEA. V lost 3 bases to trimming and J lost 0 bases; unmatched junction nucleotides: 4. There are 16 residues in the CDR3. The CDR3 region is CASSFGQGRSGNTIYF. The CDR3, as DNA: TGTGCCAGCAGCTTTGGACAGGGCCGCTCTGGAAACACCATATATTTT.